The 2 T cell receptor beta chains reported below all come from one sample, sequenced in a study of technical replicates of blood from several donors. Sequenced by immunoSEQ multiplex PCR; TCRdb stores in-frame clones only, minus some. The repertoire holds around 98,000 clones, with almost 96% as singletons. Sequencing was performed on T cells isolated from PBMCs. Receptors originate from a human donor in good health.

Here the CDR3 reads CASSLGGTLETQYF. DNA of the CDR3: TGCGCCAGCAGCTTGGGCGGGACGCTAGAGACCCAGTACTTC. This chain joins TRBV5-1 and TRBJ2-5; D possibly corresponds to TRBD2 (6 bases). The CDR3 loop spans 14 amino acids. V lost 0 bases, J lost 4 bases, and 10 bases lay in between. CDR1 and CDR2 (germline): SGHRS, YFSETQ.

This chain joins TRBV9 and TRBJ2-7; 11 bases line up with TRBD2. This CDR3 contains 15 residues. Losses at the gene ends were 0 bases for V and 2 bases for J; bases not matched to a gene: 1. CDR1 SGDLS and CDR2 YYNGEE come from the germline V gene. CDR3 DNA sequence: TGTGCCAGCAGCGTAGATAGCGGGAGGGCCTACGAGCAGTACTTC. It translates to CASSVDSGRAYEQYF.